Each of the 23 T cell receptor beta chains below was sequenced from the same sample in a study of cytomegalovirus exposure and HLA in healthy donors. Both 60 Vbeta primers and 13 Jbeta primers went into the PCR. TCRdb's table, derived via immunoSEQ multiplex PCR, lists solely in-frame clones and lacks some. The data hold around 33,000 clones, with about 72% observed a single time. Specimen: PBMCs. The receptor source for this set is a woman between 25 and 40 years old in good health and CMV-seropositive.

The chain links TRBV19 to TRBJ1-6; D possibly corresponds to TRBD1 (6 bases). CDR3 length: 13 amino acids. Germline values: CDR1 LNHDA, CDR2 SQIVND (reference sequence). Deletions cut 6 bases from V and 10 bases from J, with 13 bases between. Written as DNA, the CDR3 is TGTGCCAGTAGGAATAGGGGGATCTCACCCCTCCACTTT. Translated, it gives CASRNRGISPLHF.

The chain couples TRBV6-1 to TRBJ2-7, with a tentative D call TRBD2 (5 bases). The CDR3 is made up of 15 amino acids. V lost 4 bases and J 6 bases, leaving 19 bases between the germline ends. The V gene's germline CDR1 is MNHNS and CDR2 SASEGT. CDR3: CASSGVAGPGAEQYF. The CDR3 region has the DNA TGTGCCAGCAGTGGGGTGGCGGGCCCCGGCGCCGAGCAGTACTTC.

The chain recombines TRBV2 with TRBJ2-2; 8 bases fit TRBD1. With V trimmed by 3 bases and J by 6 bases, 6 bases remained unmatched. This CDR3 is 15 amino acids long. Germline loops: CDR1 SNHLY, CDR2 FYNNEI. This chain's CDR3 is CASSDAQGGSGELFF. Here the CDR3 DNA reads TGTGCCAGCAGTGATGCACAGGGGGGATCCGGGGAGCTGTTTTTT.

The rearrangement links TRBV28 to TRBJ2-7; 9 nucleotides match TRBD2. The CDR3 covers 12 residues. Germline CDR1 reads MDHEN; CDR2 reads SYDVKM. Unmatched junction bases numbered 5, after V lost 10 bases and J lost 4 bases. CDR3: CATRTSDYEQYF. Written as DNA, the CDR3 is TGTGCCACCCGGACTAGCGATTACGAGCAGTACTTC.

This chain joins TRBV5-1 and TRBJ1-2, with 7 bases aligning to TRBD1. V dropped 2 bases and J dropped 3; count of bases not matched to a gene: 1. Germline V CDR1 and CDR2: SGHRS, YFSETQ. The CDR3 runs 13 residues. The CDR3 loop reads CASSLTGDYGYTF. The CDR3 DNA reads TGCGCCAGCAGCTTAACAGGGGACTATGGCTACACCTTC.

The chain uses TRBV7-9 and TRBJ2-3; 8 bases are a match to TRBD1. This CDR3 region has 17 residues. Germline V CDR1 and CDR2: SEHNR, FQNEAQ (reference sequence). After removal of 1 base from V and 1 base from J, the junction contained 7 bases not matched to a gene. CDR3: CASSLVASTGGTDTQYF. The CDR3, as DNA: TGTGCCAGCAGCTTAGTCGCCTCGACAGGGGGCACAGATACGCAGTATTTT.

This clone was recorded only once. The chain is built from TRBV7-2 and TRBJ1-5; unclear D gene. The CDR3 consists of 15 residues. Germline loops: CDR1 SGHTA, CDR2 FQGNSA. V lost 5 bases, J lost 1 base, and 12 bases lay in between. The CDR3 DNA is TGTGCCAGCAGCCGACGGACTGGCAGCAATCAGCCCCAGCATTTT. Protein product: CASSRRTGSNQPQHF.

The CDR3 reads CASSPGSGQAVNQPQHF. For the CDR3, the DNA is TGCGCCAGCAGCCCAGGGAGCGGACAGGCCGTCAATCAGCCCCAGCATTTT. The rearrangement links TRBV4-1 to TRBJ1-5; 7 bases agree with TRBD1. CDR1 MGHRA and CDR2 YSYEKL come from the germline V gene. This CDR3 spans 17 amino acids. The ends lost 4 bases at V and 3 bases at J; junction bases unmatched: 12.

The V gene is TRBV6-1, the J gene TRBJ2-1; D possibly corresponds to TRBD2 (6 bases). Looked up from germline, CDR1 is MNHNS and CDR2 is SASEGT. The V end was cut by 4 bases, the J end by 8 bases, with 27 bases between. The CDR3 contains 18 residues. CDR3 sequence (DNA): TGTGCCAGCAGTGGAGGGATGCTCCGGGACTCAGTTGGGGATGAGCAGTTCTTC. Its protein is CASSGGMLRDSVGDEQFF.

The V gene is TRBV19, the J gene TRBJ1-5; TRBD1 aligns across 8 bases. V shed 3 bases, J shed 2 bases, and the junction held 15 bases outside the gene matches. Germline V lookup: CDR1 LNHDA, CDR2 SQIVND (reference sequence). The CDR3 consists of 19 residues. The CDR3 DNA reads TGTGCCAGTAGTATGAATGACAGGGGATATAGTGGTGGCAATCAGCCCCAGCATTTT. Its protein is CASSMNDRGYSGGNQPQHF.

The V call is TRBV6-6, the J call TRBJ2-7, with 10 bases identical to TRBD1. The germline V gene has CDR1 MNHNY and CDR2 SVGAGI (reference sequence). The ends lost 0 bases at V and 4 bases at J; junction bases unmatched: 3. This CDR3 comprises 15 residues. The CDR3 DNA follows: TGTGCCAGCAGTTACTCGACAGGGGGCGGATACGAGCAGTACTTC. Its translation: CASSYSTGGGYEQYF.

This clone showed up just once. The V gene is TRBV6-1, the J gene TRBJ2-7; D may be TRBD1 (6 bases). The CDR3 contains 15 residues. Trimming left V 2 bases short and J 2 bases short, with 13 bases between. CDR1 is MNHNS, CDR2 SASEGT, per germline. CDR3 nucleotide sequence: TGTGCCAGCAGTGAATGGGGGACATCAACCTACGAGCAGTACTTC. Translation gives CASSEWGTSTYEQYF.

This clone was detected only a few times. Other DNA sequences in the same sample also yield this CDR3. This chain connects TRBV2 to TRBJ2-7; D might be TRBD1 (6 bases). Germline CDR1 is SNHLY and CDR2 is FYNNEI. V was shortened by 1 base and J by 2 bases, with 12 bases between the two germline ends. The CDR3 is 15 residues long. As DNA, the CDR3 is TGTGCCAGCAGTGAAGAAAGGGGGAGTACCTACGAGCAGTACTTC. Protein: CASSEERGSTYEQYF.

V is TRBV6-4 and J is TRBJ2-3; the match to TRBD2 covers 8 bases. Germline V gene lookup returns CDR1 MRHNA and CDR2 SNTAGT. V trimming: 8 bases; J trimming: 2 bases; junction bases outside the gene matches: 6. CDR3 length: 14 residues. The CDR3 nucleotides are TGTGCCAGCGGTAACGGGGGGGCCACAGATACGCAGTATTTT. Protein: CASGNGGATDTQYF.

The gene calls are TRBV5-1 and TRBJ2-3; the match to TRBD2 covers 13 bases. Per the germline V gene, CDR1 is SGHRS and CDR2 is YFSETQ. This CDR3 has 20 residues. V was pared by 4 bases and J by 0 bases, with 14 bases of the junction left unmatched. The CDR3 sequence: CASSPWNVGTSGTSTDTQYF. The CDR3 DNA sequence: TGCGCCAGCAGCCCCTGGAATGTGGGGACTAGCGGGACTAGCACAGATACGCAGTATTTT.

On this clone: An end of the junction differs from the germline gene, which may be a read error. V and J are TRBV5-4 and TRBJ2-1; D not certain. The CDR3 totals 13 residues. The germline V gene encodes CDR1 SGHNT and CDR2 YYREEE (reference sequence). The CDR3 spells CASSLALYNGQFF. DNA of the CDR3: TGTGCCAGCAGCTTGGCCCTGTACAATGGGCAGTTCTTC. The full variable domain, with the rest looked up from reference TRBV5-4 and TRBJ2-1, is ETGVTQSPTHLIKTRGQQVTLRCSSQSGHNTVSWYQQALGQGPQFIFQYYREEENGRGNFPPRFSGLQFPNYSSELNVNALELDDSALYLCASSLALYNGQFFGPGTRLTVL.

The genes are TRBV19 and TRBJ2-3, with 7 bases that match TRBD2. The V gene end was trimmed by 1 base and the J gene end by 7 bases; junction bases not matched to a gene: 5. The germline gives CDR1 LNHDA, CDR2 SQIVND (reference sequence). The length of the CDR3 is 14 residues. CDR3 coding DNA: TGTGCCAGTAGTATAGCGGGGGGTACATATACGCAGTATTTT. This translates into CASSIAGGTYTQYF. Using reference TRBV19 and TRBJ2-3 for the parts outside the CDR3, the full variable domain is DGGITQSPKYLFRKEGQNVTLSCEQNLNHDAMYWYRQDPGQGLRLIYYSQIVNDFQKGDIAEGYSVSREKKESFPLTVTSAQKNPTAFYLCASSIAGGTYTQYFGPGTRLTVL.

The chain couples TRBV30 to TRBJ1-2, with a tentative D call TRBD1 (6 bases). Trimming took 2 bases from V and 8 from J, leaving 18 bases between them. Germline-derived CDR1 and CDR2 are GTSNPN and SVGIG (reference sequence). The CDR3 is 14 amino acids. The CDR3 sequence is CAWSLDSNPQGYTF. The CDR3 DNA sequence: TGTGCCTGGAGTTTGGACAGTAACCCGCAGGGCTACACCTTC.

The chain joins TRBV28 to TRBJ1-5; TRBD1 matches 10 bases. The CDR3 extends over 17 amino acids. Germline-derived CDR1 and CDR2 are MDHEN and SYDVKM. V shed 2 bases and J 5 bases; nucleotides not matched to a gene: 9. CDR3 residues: CASSLGRGTGADQPQHF. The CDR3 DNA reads TGTGCCAGCAGTTTAGGAAGAGGGACAGGGGCTGATCAGCCCCAGCATTTT.

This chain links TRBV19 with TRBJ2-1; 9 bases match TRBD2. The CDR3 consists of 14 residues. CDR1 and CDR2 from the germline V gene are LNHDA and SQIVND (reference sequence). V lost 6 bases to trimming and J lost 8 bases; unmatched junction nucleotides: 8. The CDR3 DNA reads TGTGCCAGTAGCTCCCTAGCGGGGTGGCATGAGCAGTTCTTC. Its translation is CASSSLAGWHEQFF. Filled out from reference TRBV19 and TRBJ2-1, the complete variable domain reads DGGITQSPKYLFRKEGQNVTLSCEQNLNHDAMYWYRQDPGQGLRLIYYSQIVNDFQKGDIAEGYSVSREKKESFPLTVTSAQKNPTAFYLCASSSLAGWHEQFFGPGTRLTVL.

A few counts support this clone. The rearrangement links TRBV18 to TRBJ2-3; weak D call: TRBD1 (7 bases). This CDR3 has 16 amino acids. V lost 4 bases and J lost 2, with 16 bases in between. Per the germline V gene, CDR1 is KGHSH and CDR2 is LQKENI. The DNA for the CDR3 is TGTGCCAGCTCACTTCTCGGAGGGGGCGCCACAGATACGCAGTATTTT. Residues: CASSLLGGGATDTQYF.

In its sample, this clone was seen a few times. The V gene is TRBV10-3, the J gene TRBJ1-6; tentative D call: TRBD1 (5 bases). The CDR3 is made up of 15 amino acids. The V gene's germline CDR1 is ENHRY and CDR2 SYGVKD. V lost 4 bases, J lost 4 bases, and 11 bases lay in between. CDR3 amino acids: CAISGGARYNSPLHF. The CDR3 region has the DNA TGTGCCATCAGTGGCGGGGCGAGATATAATTCACCCCTCCACTTT.

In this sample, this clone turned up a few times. This CDR3 reads CASHRQGGTDTQYF. The CDR3 region has the DNA TGTGCCTCGCATAGACAGGGGGGGACAGATACGCAGTATTTT. The chain links TRBV30 to TRBJ2-3; 9 bases agree with TRBD1. This CDR3 is built from 14 residues. Germline assignment: CDR1 GTSNPN and CDR2 SVGIG (reference sequence). Trimming at V came to 7 bases and at J to 3 bases, leaving 8 bases not matched to a gene.